The rows below give T cell receptor beta chains drawn from one sample of a study of blood T cell repertoires in COVID-19. TCRdb's table, derived via immunoSEQ multiplex PCR, lists solely in-frame clones and lacks some. Here the sample spans about 400,000 clones, roughly nine tenths being singletons. Source material: PBMCs or T cells enriched from blood (not recorded which). These receptors all come from a woman aged 25 to 39 who had recovered from COVID-19. Both conserved end residues are part of each CDR3. The order of the fields is D gene, J gene, V gene, clone size, CDR3 DNA, CDR3 protein. D genes are given only for firm matches. The size entry is marked missing in some rows and otherwise reads once, few, many or a size class.

>.|TRBJ1-6|TRBV28|.
TGTGCCAGCAGTTTACAGGGCGGTTCACCCCTCCACTTT
CASSLQGGSPLHF
>TRBD1|TRBJ1-1|TRBV29-1|once
TGCAGCTCCCGTCCCGGGACAGGGAACACTGAAGCTTTCTTT
CSSRPGTGNTEAFF
>TRBD1|TRBJ1-6|TRBV7-3|.
TGTGCCAGCAGCTTAACACAAGACAGGGGGTCACCCCTCCACTTT
CASSLTQDRGSPLHF
>TRBD1|TRBJ2-2|TRBV28|.
TGTGCCAGCAGAGGACAGGGGAACACCGGGGAGCTGTTTTTT
CASRGQGNTGELFF
>.|TRBJ2-3|TRBV15|.
TGTGCCACCAGCAGAGATATTGGCGGGGCTAGCACAGATACGCAGTATTTT
CATSRDIGGASTDTQYF
>TRBD1|TRBJ1-4|TRBV28|.
TGTGCCAGCAGCTCGGACAGGGGGCGCACTAATGAAAAACTGTTTTTT
CASSSDRGRTNEKLFF
>TRBD1|TRBJ1-2|TRBV24-1|.
TGTGCCACCAGTGATCAGGACAGGGGATACTATGGCTACACCTTC
CATSDQDRGYYGYTF
>TRBD1|TRBJ2-5|TRBV5-1|.
TGCGCCAGCAGCTTCGGGACAGGGGGCTCGGAGACCCAGTACTTC
CASSFGTGGSETQYF
>TRBD2|TRBJ2-1|TRBV20-1|few
TGCAGTGCTAGTTCAACTAGCGGGGGGCTGGTAGGGTGGAATGAGCAGTTCTTC
CSASSTSGGLVGWNEQFF
>.|TRBJ1-3|TRBV13|once
TGTGCCAGCAGCGTATCTGGGGAGGGCTCTGGAAACACCATATATTTT
CASSVSGEGSGNTIYF
>TRBD1|TRBJ1-5|TRBV27|.
TGTGCCAGCAGTTTATTGGGACAGGGGACTATCCAGCCCCAGCATTTT
CASSLLGQGTIQPQHF
>.|TRBJ1-3|TRBV9|once
TGTGCCAGCAGCTCCCTGGACAGCTCTGGAAACACCATATATTTT
CASSSLDSSGNTIYF
>TRBD1|TRBJ1-1|TRBV9|once
TGTGCCAGCAGCGTAGCTGGGACAGGGTCTGAAGCTTTCTTT
CASSVAGTGSEAFF
>TRBD1|TRBJ2-2|TRBV5-1|.
TGCGCCAGCAGCATGATGACAGGGCCCGGGGAGCTGTTTTTT
CASSMMTGPGELFF
>TRBD1|TRBJ2-5|TRBV19|.
TGTGCCAGTAGTCCGATGACAGGGGCCCAAGAGACCCAGTACTTC
CASSPMTGAQETQYF
>.|TRBJ2-5|TRBV15|.
TGTGCCACCTCAGTGGGGGGTACGTTAGGGGTGCGAGAGACCCAGTACTTC
CATSVGGTLGVRETQYF
>.|TRBJ2-7|TRBV2|.
TGTGCCAGCATTGCGACTTATCGGGGCGAGCAGTACTTC
CASIATYRGEQYF
>.|TRBJ1-2|TRBV9|.
TGTGCCAGCAGCGTAGACTATAGGCAGGGGAGTTATGGCTACACCTTC
CASSVDYRQGSYGYTF
>.|TRBJ1-2|TRBV5-4|.
TGTGCCAGCAGCTCGGGATTCTATGGCTACACCTTC
CASSSGFYGYTF
>.|TRBJ1-2|TRBV18|.
TGTGCCAGCTCACCTCCTGGGCAGGGTCCCTCCGTAACTGGCGGCTACACCTTC
CASSPPGQGPSVTGGYTF
>.|TRBJ1-2|TRBV3-1/TRBV3-2|.
TGTGCCAGCAGCCAACCTTACGGGGGGAACTATGGCTACACCTTC
CASSQPYGGNYGYTF
>TRBD2|TRBJ2-1|TRBV3-1/TRBV3-2|.
TGTGCCAGCAGCCAAGGGGGACTAGCACGGCATGAGCAGTTCTTC
CASSQGGLARHEQFF
>.|TRBJ1-2|TRBV4-1|.
TGCGCCAGCAGCCAAGACCGCAGGGCCTATGGCTACACCTTC
CASSQDRRAYGYTF
>.|TRBJ1-1|TRBV7-6|.
TGTGCCAGCAGCCTGGGCGAAGTCAACACTGAAGCTTTCTTT
CASSLGEVNTEAFF
>.|TRBJ2-7|TRBV6-5|.
TGTGCCAGCGGCCGGGACTCCGGCTACGAGCAGTACTTC
CASGRDSGYEQYF
>TRBD1|TRBJ2-2|TRBV11-2|.
TGTGCCAGCAGCTTAGTCTTCGGAGGGCAGGGGGCGACCGGGGAGCTGTTTTTT
CASSLVFGGQGATGELFF
>.|TRBJ1-3|TRBV29-1|.
TGCAGCGTTGAATTCAGGGGAAGATCTGGAAACACCATATATTTT
CSVEFRGRSGNTIYF
>.|TRBJ1-3|TRBV7-2|.
TGTGCCAGCAGCCGGGAGCTCTCTGGAAACACCATATATTTT
CASSRELSGNTIYF
>.|TRBJ1-5|TRBV28|.
TGTGCCAGCATGGCGGGGGGGTATAGCAATCAGCCCCAGCATTTT
CASMAGGYSNQPQHF
>.|TRBJ1-2|TRBV7-9|.
TGTGCCAGCAGCTTGTCCCGAGAGGAGGGGATATATGGCTACACCTTC
CASSLSREEGIYGYTF
>TRBD1|TRBJ1-1|TRBV28|.
TGTGCCAGCAGTTCCAGGGGGCTCGGCACTGAAGCTTTCTTT
CASSSRGLGTEAFF
>TRBD1|TRBJ1-5|TRBV5-8|.
TGTGCCAGCACCGAAAGGCAGGGGGGATATAGCAATCAGCCCCAGCATTTT
CASTERQGGYSNQPQHF
>TRBD1|TRBJ1-2|TRBV5-1|.
TGCGCCAGCAGCTCGGGATTTGAGACAGGGGGTGGCTACACCTTC
CASSSGFETGGGYTF
>TRBD2|TRBJ2-3|TRBV27|.
TGTGCCAGCAGACCGGGACTAGCATCCGATACGCAGTATTTT
CASRPGLASDTQYF
>.|TRBJ1-1|TRBV1|.
TGCACCAGCAAGTTGGGGAGCGAAGCTTTCTTT
CTSKLGSEAFF
>TRBD1|TRBJ1-6|TRBV5-1|few
TGCGCCAGCAGCTCTCCGGGACAGGGTGACTCACCCCTCCACTTT
CASSSPGQGDSPLHF
>.|TRBJ1-1|TRBV14|.
TGTGCCAGCAGCCGAGCGGGGAGGATGAACACTGAAGCTTTCTTT
CASSRAGRMNTEAFF
>TRBD1|TRBJ2-2|TRBV5-1|.
TGCGCCAGCAGCCAAGGACAGGGGATTAGGACCGGGGAGCTGTTTTTT
CASSQGQGIRTGELFF
>.|TRBJ1-5|TRBV28|.
TGTGCCACCCTCCCTTGGAGGCAGGGCAATCAGCCCCAGCATTTT
CATLPWRQGNQPQHF
>.|TRBJ2-7|TRBV4-2|.
TGTGCCAGCAGCCATACCTGGGGCGGGGATAGCTCCTACGAGCAGTACTTC
CASSHTWGGDSSYEQYF
>.|TRBJ2-1|TRBV18|.
TGTGCCAGCTCACCTTACGACTACCGGAATGAGCAGTTCTTC
CASSPYDYRNEQFF
>TRBD2|TRBJ2-1|TRBV13|.
TGTGCCAGCAGCTTTACCGGGACTAGCGGGAGGGCGGAGAATGAGCAGTTCTTC
CASSFTGTSGRAENEQFF
>.|TRBJ2-1|TRBV18|.
TGTGCCAGCTCGGCAGGGGTTAGGAATGAGCAGTTCTTC
CASSAGVRNEQFF
>.|TRBJ2-1|TRBV5-8|.
TGTGCCAGTCGAAGCGGACCAAACCTCTACAATGAGCAGTTCTTC
CASRSGPNLYNEQFF
>.|TRBJ1-2|TRBV28|.
TGTGCCAGCAGTTTAGGGGAGCGGAGCTATGGCTACACCTTC
CASSLGERSYGYTF
>TRBD2|TRBJ2-1|TRBV5-1|.
TGCGCCAGCAGCTTGGAAAAAGATGGTAGGCTAGCGGGAGAGGACAATGAGCAGTTCTTC
CASSLEKDGRLAGEDNEQFF
>.|TRBJ2-1|TRBV10-3|.
TGTGCCACAGGGGCCGGGGCCTACAATGAGCAGTTCTTC
CATGAGAYNEQFF